A selection of T cell receptor beta chains follows, all from one sample in a study of T cell clusters in autoimmune cytopenias. TCRdb reanalyzed the multiplex PCR reads, giving one entry per CDR3 protein sequence and no DNA. This sample contains 7,000 to 8,500 distinct CDR3 sequences. What was sequenced was peripheral blood. These receptors were taken from a human donor with an autoimmune cytopenia or autoimmune hepatitis (not recorded which). Both conserved end residues are part of each CDR3. Only part of the rows carry a size: once, few, many, or a class if the clone is expanded.

TRBJ2-2,TRBV5-1,.,CASRSTGATGELFF
TRBJ2-2,TRBV6-5,medium-sized,CASSYSTPEMWELFF
TRBJ1-2,TRBV5-6,.,CASSQYTYLTVRYGYTF
TRBJ1-6,TRBV19,medium-sized,CASSIAGQYNSPLHF
TRBJ1-5,TRBV30,medium-sized,CAWSVGSVNQPQHF
TRBJ1-6,TRBV6-5,medium-sized,CASSYTKGGSPLHF
TRBJ2-6,TRBV6-6,medium-sized,CASSGTASGANVLTF
TRBJ2-7,TRBV6-5,.,CASRYKSSYEQYF
TRBJ1-6,TRBV27,medium-sized,CASSQGSPLHF
TRBJ2-5,TRBV18,.,CASSPRSGGQETQYF
TRBJ2-3,TRBV15,.,CATSTDRGSGTDTQYF
TRBJ2-7,TRBV6-5,medium-sized,CASSSSGTGGYEQYF
TRBJ1-2,TRBV5-1,.,CASSLGVTGQGGDYGYTF
TRBJ2-7,TRBV5-1,.,CASSLELLRGEQYF
TRBJ1-4,TRBV7-9,.,CASIGQGDVLATNEKLFF
TRBJ1-1,TRBV19,medium-sized,CASSEQGTEAFF
TRBJ1-1,TRBV29-1,medium-sized,CSVEGSAPRGTEAFF
TRBJ2-7,TRBV6-5,.,CASSVAGIYEQYF
TRBJ2-5,TRBV11-1,medium-sized,CASSSRGTGVETQYF
TRBJ1-2,TRBV6-5,medium-sized,CASSYQGVNTF
TRBJ2-1,TRBV6-5,medium-sized,CASSYSLAGPSGDEQFF